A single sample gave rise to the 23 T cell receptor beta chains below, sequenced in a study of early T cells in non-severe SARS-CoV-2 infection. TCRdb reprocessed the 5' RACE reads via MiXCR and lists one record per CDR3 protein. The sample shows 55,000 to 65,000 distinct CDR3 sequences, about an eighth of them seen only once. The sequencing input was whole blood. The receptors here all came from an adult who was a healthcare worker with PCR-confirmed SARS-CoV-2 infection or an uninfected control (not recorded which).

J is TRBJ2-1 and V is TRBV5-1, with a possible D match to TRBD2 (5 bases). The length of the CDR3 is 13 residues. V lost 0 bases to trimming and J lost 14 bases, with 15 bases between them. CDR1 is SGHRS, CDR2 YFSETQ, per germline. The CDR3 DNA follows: TGCGCCAGCAGCTTGGCAGGCCGTAGCGATGAGTTCTTC. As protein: CASSLAGRSDEFF.

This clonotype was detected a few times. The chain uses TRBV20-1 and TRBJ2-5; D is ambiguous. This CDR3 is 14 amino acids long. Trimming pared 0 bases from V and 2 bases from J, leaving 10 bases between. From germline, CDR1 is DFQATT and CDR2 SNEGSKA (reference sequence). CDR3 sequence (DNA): TGCAGTGCTAGAGATATTGTACTTCAAGAGACCCAGTACTTC. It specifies CSARDIVLQETQYF.

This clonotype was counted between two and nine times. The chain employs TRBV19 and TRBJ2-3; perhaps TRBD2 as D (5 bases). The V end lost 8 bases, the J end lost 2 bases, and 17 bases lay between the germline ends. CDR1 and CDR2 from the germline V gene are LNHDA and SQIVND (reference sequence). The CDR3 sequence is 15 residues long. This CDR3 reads CASSDLAYSTDTQYF. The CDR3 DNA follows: TGTGCCAGTTCGGACTTAGCGTACTCCACAGATACGCAGTATTTT. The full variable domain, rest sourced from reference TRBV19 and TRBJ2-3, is DGGITQSPKYLFRKEGQNVTLSCEQNLNHDAMYWYRQDPGQGLRLIYYSQIVNDFQKGDIAEGYSVSREKKESFPLTVTSAQKNPTAFYLCASSDLAYSTDTQYFGPGTRLTVL.

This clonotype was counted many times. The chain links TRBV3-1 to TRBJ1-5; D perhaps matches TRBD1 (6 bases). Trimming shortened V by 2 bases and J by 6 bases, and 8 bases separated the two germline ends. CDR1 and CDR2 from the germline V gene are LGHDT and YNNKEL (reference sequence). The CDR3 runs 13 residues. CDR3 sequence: CASSQSDSQPQHF. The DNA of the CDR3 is TGTGCCAGCAGCCAATCGGACAGTCAGCCCCAGCATTTT.

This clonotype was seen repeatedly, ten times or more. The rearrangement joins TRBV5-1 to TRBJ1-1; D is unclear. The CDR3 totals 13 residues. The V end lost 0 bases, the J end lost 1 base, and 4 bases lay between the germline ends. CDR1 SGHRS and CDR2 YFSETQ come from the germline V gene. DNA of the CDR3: TGCGCCAGCAGCTTGGAGCGGAACACTGAAGCTTTCTTT. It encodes CASSLERNTEAFF.

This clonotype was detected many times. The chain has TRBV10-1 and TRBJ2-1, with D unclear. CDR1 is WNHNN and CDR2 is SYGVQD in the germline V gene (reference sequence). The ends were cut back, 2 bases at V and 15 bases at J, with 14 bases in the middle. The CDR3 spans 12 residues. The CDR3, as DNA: TGCGCCAGCAGTGAGGCTCCCCCTATCTTGTTCTTC. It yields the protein CASSEAPPILFF.

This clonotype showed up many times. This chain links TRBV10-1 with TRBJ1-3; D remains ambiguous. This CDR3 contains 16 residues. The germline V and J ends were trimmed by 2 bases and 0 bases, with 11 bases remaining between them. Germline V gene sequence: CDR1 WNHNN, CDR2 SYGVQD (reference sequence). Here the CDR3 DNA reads TGCGCCAGCAGTGAGACAACGTTGATCTCTGGAAACACCATATATTTT. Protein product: CASSETTLISGNTIYF.

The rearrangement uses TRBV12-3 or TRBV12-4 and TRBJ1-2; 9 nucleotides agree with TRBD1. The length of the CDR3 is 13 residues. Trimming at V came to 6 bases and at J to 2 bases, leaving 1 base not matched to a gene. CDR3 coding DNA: TGTGCCAGCAGAGGGACAGGGAACTATGGCTACACCTTC. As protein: CASRGTGNYGYTF.

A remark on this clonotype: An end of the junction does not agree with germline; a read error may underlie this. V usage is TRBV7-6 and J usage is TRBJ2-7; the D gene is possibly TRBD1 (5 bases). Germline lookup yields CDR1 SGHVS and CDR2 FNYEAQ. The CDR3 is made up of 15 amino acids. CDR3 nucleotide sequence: TGTGTCAGCAGCCCACGAAGGGGCCAAGCCTACGAGCAGTACTTC. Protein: CVSSPRRGQAYEQYF.

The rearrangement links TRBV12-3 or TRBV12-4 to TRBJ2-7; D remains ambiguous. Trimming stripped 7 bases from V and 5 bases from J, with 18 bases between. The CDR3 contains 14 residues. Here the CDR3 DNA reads TGTGCCAGCAACGTAACGGAGCTTACCGACGAGCAGTACTTC. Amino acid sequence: CASNVTELTDEQYF.

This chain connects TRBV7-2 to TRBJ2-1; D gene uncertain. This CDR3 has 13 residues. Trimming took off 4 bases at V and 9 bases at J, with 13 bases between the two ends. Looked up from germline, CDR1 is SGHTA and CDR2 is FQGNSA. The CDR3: CASSWAPIGEQFF. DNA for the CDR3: TGTGCCAGCAGCTGGGCCCCAATTGGTGAGCAGTTCTTC.

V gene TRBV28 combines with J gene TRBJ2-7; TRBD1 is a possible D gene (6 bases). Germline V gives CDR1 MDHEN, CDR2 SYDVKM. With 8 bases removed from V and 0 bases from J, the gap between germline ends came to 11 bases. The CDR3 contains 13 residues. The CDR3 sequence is CASHSGHSYEQYF. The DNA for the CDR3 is TGTGCCAGCCATTCGGGACACTCCTACGAGCAGTACTTC. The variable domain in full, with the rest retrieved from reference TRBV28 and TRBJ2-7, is DVKVTQSSRYLVKRTGEKVFLECVQDMDHENMFWYRQDPGLGLRLIYFSYDVKMKEKGDIPEGYSVSREKKERFSLILESASTNQTSMYLCASHSGHSYEQYFGPGTRLTVT.

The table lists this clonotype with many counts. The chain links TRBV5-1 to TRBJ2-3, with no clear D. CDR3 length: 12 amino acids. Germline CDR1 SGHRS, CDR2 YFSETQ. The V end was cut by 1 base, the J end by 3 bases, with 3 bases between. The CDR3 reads CASSLSTDTQYF. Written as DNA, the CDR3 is TGCGCCAGCAGCTTGAGTACAGATACGCAGTATTTT.

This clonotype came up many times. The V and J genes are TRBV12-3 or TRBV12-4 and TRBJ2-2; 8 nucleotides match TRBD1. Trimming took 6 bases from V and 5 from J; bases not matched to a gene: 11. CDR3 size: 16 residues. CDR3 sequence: CASRLQGAGRTGELFF. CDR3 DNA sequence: TGTGCCAGCAGACTTCAGGGGGCTGGGCGGACCGGGGAGCTGTTTTTT.

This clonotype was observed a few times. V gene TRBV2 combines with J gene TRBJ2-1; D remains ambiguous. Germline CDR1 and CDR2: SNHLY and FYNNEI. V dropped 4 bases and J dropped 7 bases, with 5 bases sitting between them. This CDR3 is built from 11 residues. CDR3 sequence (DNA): TGTGCCAGCAGTGGGGATAATGAGCAGTTCTTC. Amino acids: CASSGDNEQFF.

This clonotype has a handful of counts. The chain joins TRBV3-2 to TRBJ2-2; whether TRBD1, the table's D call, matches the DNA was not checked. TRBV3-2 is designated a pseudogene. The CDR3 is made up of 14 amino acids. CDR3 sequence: CASSQAPGSGELFF. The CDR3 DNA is TGTGCCAGCAGCCAAGCCCCAGGGTCCGGGGAGCTGTTTTTT.

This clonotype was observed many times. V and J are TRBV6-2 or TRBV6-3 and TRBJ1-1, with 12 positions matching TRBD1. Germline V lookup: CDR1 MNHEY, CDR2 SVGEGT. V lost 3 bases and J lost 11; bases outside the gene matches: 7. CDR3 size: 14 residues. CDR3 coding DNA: TGTGCCAGCAGTTATTCCGGGACAGGGGGCGAGGCTTTCTTT. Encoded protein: CASSYSGTGGEAFF.

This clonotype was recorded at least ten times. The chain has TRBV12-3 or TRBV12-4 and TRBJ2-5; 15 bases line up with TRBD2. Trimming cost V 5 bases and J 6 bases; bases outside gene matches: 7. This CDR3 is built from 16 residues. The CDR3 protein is CASSPGLAGGRKTQYF. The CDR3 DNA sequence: TGTGCCAGCAGTCCGGGACTAGCGGGGGGCCGTAAGACCCAGTACTTC.

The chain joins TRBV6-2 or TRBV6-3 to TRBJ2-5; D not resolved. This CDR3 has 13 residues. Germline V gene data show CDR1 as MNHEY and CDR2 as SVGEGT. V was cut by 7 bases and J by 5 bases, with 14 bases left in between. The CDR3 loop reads CASTQPPFETQYF. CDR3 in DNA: TGTGCCAGCACTCAACCCCCGTTCGAGACCCAGTACTTC.

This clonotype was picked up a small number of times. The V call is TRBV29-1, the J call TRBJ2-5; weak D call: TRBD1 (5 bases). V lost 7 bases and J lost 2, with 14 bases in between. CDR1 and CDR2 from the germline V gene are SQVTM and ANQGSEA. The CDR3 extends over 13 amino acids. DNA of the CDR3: TGCAGCGCCGAAGGGGTAGGGCAAGAGACCCAGTACTTC. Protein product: CSAEGVGQETQYF.

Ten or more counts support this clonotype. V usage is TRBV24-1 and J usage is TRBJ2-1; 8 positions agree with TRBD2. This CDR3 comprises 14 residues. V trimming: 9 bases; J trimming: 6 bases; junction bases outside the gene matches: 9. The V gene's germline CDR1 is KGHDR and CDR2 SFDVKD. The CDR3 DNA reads TGTGCCACCGAAGATCCTGGGACTAGCAATGAGCAGTTCTTC. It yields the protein CATEDPGTSNEQFF.

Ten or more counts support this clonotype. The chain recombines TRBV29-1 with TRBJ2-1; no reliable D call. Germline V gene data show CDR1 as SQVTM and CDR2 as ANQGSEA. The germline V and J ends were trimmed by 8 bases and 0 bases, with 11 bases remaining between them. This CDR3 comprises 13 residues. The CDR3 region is CSPSVSSYNEQFF. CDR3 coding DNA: TGCAGCCCGAGTGTCAGCTCCTACAATGAGCAGTTCTTC.

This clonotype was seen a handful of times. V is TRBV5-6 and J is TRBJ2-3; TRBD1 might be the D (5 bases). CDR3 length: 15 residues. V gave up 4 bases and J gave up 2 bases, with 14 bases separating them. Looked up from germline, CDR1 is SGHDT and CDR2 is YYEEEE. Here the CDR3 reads CASSLGVSFTDTQYF. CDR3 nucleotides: TGTGCCAGCAGCCTAGGGGTTTCTTTCACAGATACGCAGTATTTT.